These T cell receptor beta chains were read from a single sample in a study of T cell changes during pregnancy in multiple sclerosis. Profiled with immunoSEQ multiplex PCR; TCRdb holds only in-frame clones, not every one. The table records tens of thousands of clones, 91% of them present only once. The sample in question was CD4+ T cells from peripheral blood mononuclear cells, obtained in the first trimester of pregnancy. The receptors come from a female donor with multiple sclerosis, enrolled in a pregnancy study. Both conserved end residues are part of each CDR3. Each record gives: V gene, CDR3 length, D gene, J gene, clone size, CDR3 protein, CDR3 DNA. D genes are given only for firm matches. Rows give clone size only sometimes, using once, few, many, or a class for an expanded clone.

TRBV5-1,14,TRBD1,TRBJ2-3,once,CASGTGVVTDTQYF,TGCGCCAGCGGGACAGGGGTGGTCACAGATACGCAGTATTTT
TRBV6-5,12,-,TRBJ2-7,-,CASKGGGYEQYF,TGTGCCAGCAAAGGGGGGGGGTACGAGCAGTACTTC
TRBV7-8,14,-,TRBJ1-2,-,CASSFQGSLYGYTF,TGTGCCAGCAGCTTCCAGGGCTCCCTCTATGGCTACACCTTC
TRBV5-6,13,TRBD1,TRBJ1-1,-,CASSLQGDHGAFF,TGTGCCAGCAGTTTGCAGGGGGACCACGGAGCTTTCTTT
TRBV19,14,-,TRBJ1-5,-,CASSPDTSNQPQHF,TGTGCCAGTAGCCCCGACACTAGCAATCAGCCCCAGCATTTT
TRBV5-1,15,-,TRBJ2-2,once,CASSWRDVNTGELFF,TGCGCCAGCAGCTGGCGGGACGTTAACACCGGGGAGCTGTTTTTT
TRBV7-2,15,TRBD1,TRBJ1-1,-,CASSRNTGGLTEAFF,TGTGCCAGCAGCAGAAACACAGGGGGCTTAACTGAAGCTTTCTTT
TRBV9,14,-,TRBJ2-5,-,CASSSGLNQETQYF,TGTGCCAGCAGTTCTGGACTCAATCAAGAGACCCAGTACTTC
TRBV5-4,16,TRBD1,TRBJ1-1,once,CASSPMTGGANTEAFF,TGTGCCAGCAGCCCGATGACAGGGGGGGCGAACACTGAAGCTTTCTTT
TRBV7-3,16,-,TRBJ2-2,-,CASSLSRGALTGELFF,TGTGCCAGCAGCTTATCCAGGGGGGCCCTCACCGGGGAGCTGTTTTTT
TRBV4-3,15,TRBD2,TRBJ2-3,-,CASSQDRGRADTQYF,TGCGCCAGCAGCCAAGATCGGGGGAGGGCAGATACGCAGTATTTT
TRBV5-4,14,TRBD1,TRBJ1-6,-,CASSLAGGYSPLHF,TGTGCCAGCAGCTTGGCAGGGGGCTATTCACCCCTCCACTTT
TRBV9,16,TRBD2,TRBJ2-1,once,CASSVASGGVWNEQFF,TGTGCCAGCAGCGTAGCTAGCGGGGGGGTGTGGAATGAGCAGTTCTTC
TRBV25-1,14,TRBD2,TRBJ2-3,-,CASNDGGAADTQYF,TGTGCCAGCAACGACGGGGGGGCAGCAGATACGCAGTATTTT
TRBV6-5,14,TRBD1,TRBJ1-6,-,CASSVGTANSPLHF,TGTGCCAGCAGTGTTGGGACAGCGAATTCACCCCTCCACTTT
TRBV19,14,-,TRBJ1-5,-,CASISNRGNQPQHF,TGTGCCAGTATTTCGAACCGGGGCAATCAGCCCCAGCATTTT
TRBV6-5,12,-,TRBJ1-2,-,CASSYGGNGYTF,TGTGCCAGCAGTTACGGGGGGAATGGCTACACCTTC
TRBV7-3,14,TRBD2,TRBJ2-5,once,CASSPSGEQETQYF,TGTGCCAGCAGCCCCAGCGGGGAACAAGAGACCCAGTACTTC
TRBV5-1,16,TRBD1,TRBJ1-2,once,CASSWSPGQTVYGYTF,TGCGCCAGCAGCTGGAGTCCGGGACAGACAGTCTATGGCTACACCTTC
TRBV7-2,14,-,TRBJ1-1,-,CASNRKGPDTEAFF,TGTGCCAGCAACCGGAAGGGGCCCGACACTGAAGCTTTCTTT
TRBV5-8,16,-,TRBJ2-3,-,CASSLVISGHTDTQYF,TGTGCCAGCAGCTTGGTGATTAGCGGACACACAGATACGCAGTATTTT
TRBV4-3,15,TRBD1,TRBJ1-2,-,CASSQEGDRNYGYTF,TGCGCCAGCAGCCAAGAGGGGGACAGAAACTATGGCTACACCTTC
TRBV19,14,-,TRBJ1-2,-,CASSRNNRGNGYTF,TGTGCCAGTAGTAGAAATAATCGGGGGAATGGCTACACCTTC
TRBV2,17,-,TRBJ2-6,once,CASGDTSLSSGANVLTF,TGTGCCAGCGGGGATACTAGTCTGAGCTCTGGGGCCAACGTCCTGACTTTC
TRBV6-5,13,TRBD2,TRBJ2-7,-,CATVTSGGYEQYF,TGTGCCACTGTAACTAGCGGGGGCTACGAGCAGTACTTC
TRBV6-5,16,TRBD1,TRBJ1-2,-,CASSYDTGQGNYGYTF,TGTGCCAGCAGTTATGACACGGGACAGGGGAACTATGGCTACACCTTC
TRBV5-5,13,-,TRBJ2-5,-,CASSLVLEETQYF,TGTGCCAGCAGCTTGGTACTAGAAGAGACCCAGTACTTC
TRBV6-5,14,-,TRBJ1-5,-,CASSYAGPNQPQHF,TGTGCCAGCAGTTACGCAGGGCCAAATCAGCCCCAGCATTTT
TRBV29-1,12,TRBD1,TRBJ1-1,once,CSVKGAATEAFF,TGCAGCGTGAAGGGGGCAGCCACTGAAGCTTTCTTT